This T cell receptor (beta chain) was identified in a study of technical replicates of blood from a few donors. The method was immunoSEQ multiplex PCR; TCRdb's version includes in-frame clones alone and lacks a portion of them. The sample records fewer than 70,000 clones, 70% to 90% being singletons. The germline V and J ends were trimmed by 6 bases and 2 bases, with 14 bases remaining between them. The CDR3 has 14 amino acids. CDR1 and CDR2 from the germline V gene are SEHNR and FQNEAQ (reference sequence). The sample consisted of PBMCs. The clonotype was recovered from a human donor in good health. Some clones in this sample may be carry-over from other donors' samples. The genes are TRBV7-9 and TRBJ2-7, with D tentatively TRBD1 (6 bases). This CDR3 reads CASSYQGPTYEQYF. The CDR3 coding sequence is TGTGCCAGCAGTTACCAGGGGCCGACCTACGAGCAGTACTTC.